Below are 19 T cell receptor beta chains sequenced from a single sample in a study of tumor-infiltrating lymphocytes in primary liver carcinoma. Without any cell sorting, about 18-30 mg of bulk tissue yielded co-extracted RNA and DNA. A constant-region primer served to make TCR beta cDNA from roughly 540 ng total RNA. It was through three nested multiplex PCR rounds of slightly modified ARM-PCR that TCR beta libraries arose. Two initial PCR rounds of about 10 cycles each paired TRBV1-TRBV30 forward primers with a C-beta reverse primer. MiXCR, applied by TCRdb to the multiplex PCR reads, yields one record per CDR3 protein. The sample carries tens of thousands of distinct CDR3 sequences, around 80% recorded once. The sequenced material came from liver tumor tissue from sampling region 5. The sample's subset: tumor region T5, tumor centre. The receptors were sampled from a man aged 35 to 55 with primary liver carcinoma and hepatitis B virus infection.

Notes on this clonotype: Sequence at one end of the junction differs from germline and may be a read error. The CDR3 bases are TGCATCGGACTCACCCAGGGGATGGAGACTCAGTATTTC. Its protein product is CIGLTQGMETQYF. The chain links TRBV29-1 to TRBJ2-5; tentative D call: TRBD1 (6 bases). CDR3 length: 13 amino acids. CDR1 and CDR2 (germline): SQVTM, ANQGSEA.

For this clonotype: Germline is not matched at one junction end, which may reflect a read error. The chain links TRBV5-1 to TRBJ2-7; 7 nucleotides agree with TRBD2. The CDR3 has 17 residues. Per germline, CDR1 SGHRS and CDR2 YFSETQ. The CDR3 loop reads CASSFDMDPGGCYEKYF. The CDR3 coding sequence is TGCGCCAGCAGCTTTGACATGGACCCGGGGGGATGCTACGAGAAGTACTTC.

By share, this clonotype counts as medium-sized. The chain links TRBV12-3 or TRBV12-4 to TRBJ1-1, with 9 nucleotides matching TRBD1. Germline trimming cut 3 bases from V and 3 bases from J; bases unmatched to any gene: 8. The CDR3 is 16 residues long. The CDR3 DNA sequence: TGTGCCAGCAGTTTCGGAACAGGGGGCTGGGACACTGAAGCTTTCTTT. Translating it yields CASSFGTGGWDTEAFF.

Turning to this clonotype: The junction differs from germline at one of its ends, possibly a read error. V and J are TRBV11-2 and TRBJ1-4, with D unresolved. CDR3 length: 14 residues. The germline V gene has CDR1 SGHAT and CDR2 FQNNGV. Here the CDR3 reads CASTPGMYVLGLFF. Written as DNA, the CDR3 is TGTGCAAGCACCCCCGGGATGTACGTCCTGGGACTGTTTTTT.

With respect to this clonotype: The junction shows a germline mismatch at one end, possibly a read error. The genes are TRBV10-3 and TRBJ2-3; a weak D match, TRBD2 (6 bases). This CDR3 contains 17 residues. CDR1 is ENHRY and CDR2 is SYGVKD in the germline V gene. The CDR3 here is CATSEAPLPGDADTQYF. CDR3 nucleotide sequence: TGTGCCACCAGTGAGGCCCCACTACCGGGAGATGCAGATACACAGTATTTT.

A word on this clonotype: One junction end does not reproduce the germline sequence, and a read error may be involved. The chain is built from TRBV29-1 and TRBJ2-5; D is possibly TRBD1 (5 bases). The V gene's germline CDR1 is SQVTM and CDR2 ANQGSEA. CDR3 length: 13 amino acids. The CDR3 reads CSVPGHGQEAQYF. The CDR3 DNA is TGCAGTGTTCCAGGACATGGGCAAGAGGCCCAGTACTTC.

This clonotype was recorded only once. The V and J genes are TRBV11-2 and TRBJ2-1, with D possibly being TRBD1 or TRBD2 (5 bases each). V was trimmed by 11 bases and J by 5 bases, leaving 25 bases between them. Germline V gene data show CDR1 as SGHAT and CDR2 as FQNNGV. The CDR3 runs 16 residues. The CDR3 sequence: CADSWDHRMGHNEQFF. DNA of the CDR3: TGTGCCGACAGCTGGGACCATAGGATGGGCCACAATGAGCAGTTCTTC.

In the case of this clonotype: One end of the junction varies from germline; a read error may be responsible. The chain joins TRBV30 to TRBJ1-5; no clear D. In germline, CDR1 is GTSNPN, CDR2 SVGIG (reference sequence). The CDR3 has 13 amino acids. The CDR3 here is CAWSGHGNQSQHF. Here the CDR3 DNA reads TGTGCCTGGAGTGGACATGGAAATCAGTCCCAGCATTTT.

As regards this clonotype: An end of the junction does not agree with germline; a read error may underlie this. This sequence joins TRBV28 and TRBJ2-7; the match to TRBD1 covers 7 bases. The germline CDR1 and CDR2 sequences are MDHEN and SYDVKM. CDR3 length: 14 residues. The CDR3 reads CASIRVGGSYEQYF. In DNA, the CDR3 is TGTGCCAGCATCCGGGTAGGGGGCTCCTATGAGCAGTACTTC.

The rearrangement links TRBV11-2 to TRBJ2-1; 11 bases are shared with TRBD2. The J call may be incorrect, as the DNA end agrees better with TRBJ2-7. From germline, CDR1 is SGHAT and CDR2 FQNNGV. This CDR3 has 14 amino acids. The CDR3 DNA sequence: TGTGCCAGTTCGACTAGCGGGGCTACAAATGAGCAGTACTTC. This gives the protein CASSTSGATNEQYF.

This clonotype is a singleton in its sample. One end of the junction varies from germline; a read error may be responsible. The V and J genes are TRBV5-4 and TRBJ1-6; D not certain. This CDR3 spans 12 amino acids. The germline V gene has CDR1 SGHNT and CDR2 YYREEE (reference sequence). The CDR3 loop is CASSEYNSALHF. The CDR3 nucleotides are TGCGCCAGTAGCGAGTATAATTCAGCCCTCCACTTT.

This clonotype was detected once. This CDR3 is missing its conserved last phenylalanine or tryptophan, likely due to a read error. For the CDR3, the DNA is TGTACCAGCAGTCCGCACAGGGAAGGAAACACCATATATTCT. Protein sequence: CTSSPHREGNTIYS. The genes are TRBV12-3 or TRBV12-4 and TRBJ1-3, with D possibly matching TRBD1 (6 bases). The CDR3 consists of 14 residues.

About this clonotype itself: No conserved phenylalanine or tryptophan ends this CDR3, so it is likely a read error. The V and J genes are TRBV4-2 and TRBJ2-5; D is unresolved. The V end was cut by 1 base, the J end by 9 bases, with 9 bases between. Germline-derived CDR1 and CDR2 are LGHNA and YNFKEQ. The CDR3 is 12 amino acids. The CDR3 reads CASSQGAESQYL. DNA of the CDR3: TGTGCCAGCAGCCAAGGGGCCGAGTCCCAGTACTTA.

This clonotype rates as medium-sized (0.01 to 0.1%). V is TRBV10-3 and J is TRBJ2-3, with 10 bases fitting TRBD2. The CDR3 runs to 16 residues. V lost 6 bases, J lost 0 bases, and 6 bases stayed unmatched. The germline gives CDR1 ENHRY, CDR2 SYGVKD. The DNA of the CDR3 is TGTGCCATCAGGCACACTAGCGGGGCTAGCACAGATACGCAGTATTTT. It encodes CAIRHTSGASTDTQYF.

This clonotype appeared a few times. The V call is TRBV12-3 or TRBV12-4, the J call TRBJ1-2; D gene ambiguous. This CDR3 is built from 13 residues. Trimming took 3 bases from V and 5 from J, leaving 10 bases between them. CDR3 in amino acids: CASSFPGTYGYTF. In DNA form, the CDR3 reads TGTGCCAGCAGTTTCCCGGGCACATATGGCTACACCTTC.

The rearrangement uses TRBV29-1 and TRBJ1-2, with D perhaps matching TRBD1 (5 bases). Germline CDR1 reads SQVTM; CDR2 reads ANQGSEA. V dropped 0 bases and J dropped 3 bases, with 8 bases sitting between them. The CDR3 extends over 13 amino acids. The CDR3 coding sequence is TGCAGCGTTGAAGATGGGGACGACTATGGCTACACCTTC. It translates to CSVEDGDDYGYTF.

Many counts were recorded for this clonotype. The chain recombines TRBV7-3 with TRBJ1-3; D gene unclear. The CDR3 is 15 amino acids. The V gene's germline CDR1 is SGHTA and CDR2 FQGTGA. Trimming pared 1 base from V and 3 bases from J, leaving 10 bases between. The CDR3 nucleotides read TGTGCCAGCAGCTTAAGCGGTGGATTTGGAAACACCATATATTTT. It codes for CASSLSGGFGNTIYF.

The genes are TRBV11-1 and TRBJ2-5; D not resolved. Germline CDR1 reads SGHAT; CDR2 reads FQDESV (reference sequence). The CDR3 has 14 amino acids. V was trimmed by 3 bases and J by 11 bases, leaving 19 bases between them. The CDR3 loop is CASSFNRVQVTQYF. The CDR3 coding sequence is TGTGCCAGCAGCTTTAACCGGGTGCAGGTGACTCAGTACTTC.

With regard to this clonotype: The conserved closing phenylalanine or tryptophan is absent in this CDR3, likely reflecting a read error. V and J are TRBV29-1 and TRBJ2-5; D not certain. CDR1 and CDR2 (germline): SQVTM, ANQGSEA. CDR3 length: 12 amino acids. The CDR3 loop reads CGVAASQGTQYL. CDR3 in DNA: TGCGGCGTTGCGGCGAGCCAAGGGACCCAGTACCTC.